This T cell receptor beta chain is from a study of somatic mutations in cytotoxic T cells in rheumatoid arthritis. The CDR3 loop spans 16 amino acids. V lost 2 bases and J lost 3; bases outside the gene matches: 9. Once isolated by positive magnetic bead selection, the CD4+ and CD8+ cells had their purity checked by flow cytometry. Study-level results: Age was associated with higher CD8+ clonality in rheumatoid arthritis patients, not in healthy controls. Between rheumatoid arthritis patients and age-matched healthy controls, CD8+ T-cell clonality showed no significant difference.

This table comes from immunoSEQ multiplex PCR, and its TCRdb copy is limited to in-frame clones, with some not included. The sample includes 15,000 to 20,000 clones, roughly 87% of them seen just once. As regards this clone: Antigen unknown.

The specimen was CD8+ T cells sorted from blood. V is TRBV5-3 and J is TRBJ2-7; 9 bases line up with TRBD2. TRBV5-3 is an open reading frame, and its role is uncertain. This receptor was taken from a woman aged 45-59 years in good health. The CDR3 loop reads CARSFSKTSGNYEQYF. The CDR3 nucleotides read TGTGCCAGAAGCTTCTCCAAGACTAGCGGAAACTACGAGCAGTACTTC.